This T cell receptor (beta chain) is drawn from a study of tumor-infiltrating lymphocytes in primary liver carcinoma. cDNA specific to TCR beta was made from 500 to 650 ng of total RNA, with a constant-region primer employed for priming. The TCR beta library was amplified through three nested multiplex PCR rounds in a modified ARM-PCR procedure. TRBV1-TRBV30 forward primers and a C-beta reverse primer were used in the first two PCR rounds, which each ran for approximately 11 cycles. TCRdb called the multiplex PCR reads again in MiXCR, with one record for every CDR3 protein. This sample carries 75,000 or so distinct CDR3 sequences, 60% to 75% of them seen once, and the ten largest clones take 25% to 30%. CDR1 and CDR2 from the germline V gene are MDHEN and SYDVKM. This CDR3 contains 18 residues. Findings of the study overall: All five tumor regions shared only about 7.5-24% of top clones. Relative to blood, tumors carried a significantly larger fraction of the repertoire in their top 250 clones (p = 0.039).

For this clonotype: The antigen remains undetermined. A much larger clone lies one base from this, so it may be a read error.

From unsorted bulk tissue weighing about 20-32 mg, DNA and RNA were co-extracted. Treatment-naive at the time, the patients had chronic HBV infection. Tumors were each sampled at five separate regions. Sequencing was performed on liver tumor tissue from sampling region 4. Indicated subset: tumor region T4, right-lateral pole. The chain joins TRBV28 to TRBJ1-2, with D maybe TRBD1 (5 bases). The TCR was taken from a man in his forties or fifties with primary liver carcinoma and hepatitis B virus infection. This chain's CDR3 is CVSSLAGDHPTSNYGYTF. CDR3 sequence (DNA): TGTGTCAGCAGTTTGGCGGGGGACCACCCTACTTCTAACTATGGCTACACCTTC.